This T cell receptor (beta chain) was captured in a study of technical replicates of blood from a handful of donors. Sequencing was performed with immunoSEQ multiplex PCR; in TCRdb, only in-frame clones are kept and a portion is missing. This sample has roughly 80,000 clones, with around 96% found just once. The V and J ends lost 0 bases and 2 bases respectively, with 8 bases between them. CDR3 size: 15 residues. Per germline, CDR1 SGHTA and CDR2 FQGNSA. Sequencing was carried out using T cells isolated from PBMCs. The clonotype originates from a human donor in good health. This chain uses TRBV7-2 with TRBJ1-3; D is uncertain. CDR3 protein: CASSLAWPAGNTIYF. CDR3 nucleotide sequence: TGTGCCAGCAGCTTAGCATGGCCTGCTGGAAACACCATATATTTT.